Listed below are T cell receptor beta chains from one sample, sequenced in a study of OX40 agonist ivuxolimab in advanced cancers. Method: immunoSEQ multiplex PCR; TCRdb's copy keeps in-frame clones and lacks some. Found here are 55,000 to 75,000 clones, about 90% of them singletons; the top ten hold around 0.38%. The sample here was CD4+ or CD8+ T cells sorted from blood, taken in a trial of the OX40 agonist ivuxolimab. The receptors shown here come from an adult with an advanced solid tumor such as melanoma, head and neck, liver or kidney cancer. Both conserved end residues are part of each CDR3.

j_call v_call cdr3_aa
TRBJ1-4 TRBV2 CASQGTPNEKLFF
TRBJ2-2 TRBV6-5 CASSYFGSFTGELFF
TRBJ1-6 TRBV27 CASSLSSPSGRRASPLHF
TRBJ2-5 TRBV5-4 CASSSGLAGGLGETQYF
TRBJ2-5 TRBV10-2 CASSLFRDRLRGTQETQYF
TRBJ1-4 TRBV15 CATSRDYKEKLFF
TRBJ2-7 TRBV19 CASSRLSGGSEHYEQYF
TRBJ2-3 TRBV5-1 CASSSPGSGDSSTDTQYF
TRBJ2-5 TRBV6-1 CASSAFRGEQETQYF
TRBJ2-3 TRBV4-1 CASSQGPAAGLADTQYF
TRBJ1-2 TRBV11-2 CASSLDQGSYTF
TRBJ2-2 TRBV14 CASSQVGGDRIANTGELFF
TRBJ2-1 TRBV5-6 CASSSVGDEDEQFF
TRBJ1-2 TRBV9 CASSPPNYGYTF
TRBJ2-5 TRBV18 CASSPPGQGGETQYF
TRBJ2-5 TRBV10-3 CAIRSGIQETQYF
TRBJ2-3 TRBV7-2 CASSFSTSGRADTQYF